These 8 T cell receptor beta chains share one sample of origin, sequenced in a study of glioma-infiltrating T cells. The iRepertoire nested amplicon-rescue multiplex PCR amplified TCR alpha and beta CDR3s from RNA. MiXCR was run by TCRdb on the multiplex PCR reads, yielding one entry per CDR3 protein. In the table there are fewer than 200,000 distinct CDR3 sequences, roughly two fifths of which are singletons. The sample comprised glioma tissue, nonneoplastic brain tissue, or PBMCs (not recorded which). Receptors originate from a human donor with low-grade glioma or glioblastoma, undergoing nonglioma brain surgery, or in good health (not recorded which).

This chain connects TRBV5-4 to TRBJ2-3, with D hard to call. CDR1 is SGHNT, CDR2 YYREEE, per germline (reference sequence). The CDR3 consists of 16 residues. Between the trimmed V and J ends, which lost 0 bases and 0 bases, there was a span of 11 bases. CDR3 loop: CASSLDPVPSTDTQYF. The CDR3 DNA is TGTGCCAGCAGCTTGGATCCAGTACCTAGCACAGATACGCAGTATTTT.

This clonotype was counted many times. The chain links TRBV28 to TRBJ1-2; D is uncertain. Trimming removed 4 bases at V and 5 bases at J, with 8 bases between. The CDR3 is 12 residues long. Per the germline V gene, CDR1 is MDHEN and CDR2 is SYDVKM. The chain's CDR3 is CASSSQEYGYTF. In nucleotides, the CDR3 is TGTGCCAGCAGTTCCCAGGAGTATGGCTACACCTTC.

This clonotype was observed a handful of times. A much more abundant neighbour one base away suggests this may be a read error. The chain recombines TRBV6-2 or TRBV6-3 with TRBJ2-7, with D perhaps matching TRBD1 or TRBD2 (5 bases each). The germline CDR1 and CDR2 sequences are MNHEY and SVGEGT. The CDR3 has 15 amino acids. CDR3: CASSFGTPESYEKYF. For the CDR3, the DNA is TGTGCCAGCAGTTTCGGGACGCCGGAGTCCTACGAGAAGTACTTC.

As to this clonotype: A much larger clone is a single base away; this may be a read error. The V gene is TRBV28, the J gene TRBJ1-1; the match to TRBD1 covers 7 bases. The V and J ends lost 6 bases and 0 bases, in that order; junction bases with no gene match: 7. The CDR3 covers 15 residues. Germline assignment: CDR1 MDHEN and CDR2 SYDVKM. Here the CDR3 reads CASSQEQGMNTEAFF. CDR3 in DNA: TGTGCCAGCAGCCAAGAACAGGGGATGAACACTGAAGCTTTCTTT.

This chain connects TRBV20-1 to TRBJ2-7, with D tentatively TRBD2 (5 bases). This CDR3 has 13 amino acids. Germline V lookup: CDR1 DFQATT, CDR2 SNEGSKA (reference sequence). Trimming removed 4 bases at V and 1 base at J, with 11 bases between. Written as DNA, the CDR3 is TGCAGTGCTATTTCTCCGGGATCCTACGAGCAGTACTTC. It encodes CSAISPGSYEQYF.

This clonotype showed up many times. The V and J genes are TRBV20-1 and TRBJ2-5; 13 bases fit TRBD2. V dropped 3 bases and J dropped 5; count of bases not matched to a gene: 6. The CDR3 is 15 amino acids. CDR1 and CDR2 (germline): DFQATT, SNEGSKA (reference sequence). The CDR3 here is CSARTLAGGFETQYF. The CDR3 DNA reads TGCAGTGCTAGGACACTAGCGGGAGGGTTTGAGACCCAGTACTTC.

This clonotype appeared many times. V usage is TRBV19 and J usage is TRBJ2-5, with D unclear. V was clipped by 5 bases and J by 2 bases, with 6 bases between them. Germline V lookup: CDR1 LNHDA, CDR2 SQIVND (reference sequence). The CDR3 runs to 12 residues. This CDR3 reads CASSASQETQYF. The CDR3 DNA reads as TGTGCCAGTAGTGCGTCTCAAGAGACCCAGTACTTC. Full variable domain (remainder filled in from reference TRBV19 and TRBJ2-5): DGGITQSPKYLFRKEGQNVTLSCEQNLNHDAMYWYRQDPGQGLRLIYYSQIVNDFQKGDIAEGYSVSREKKESFPLTVTSAQKNPTAFYLCASSASQETQYFGPGTRLLVL.

The genes are TRBV7-9 and TRBJ1-1; D gene ambiguous. The CDR3 loop spans 14 amino acids. The germline CDR1 and CDR2 sequences are SEHNR and FQNEAQ (reference sequence). Trimming stripped 8 bases from V and 8 bases from J, with 21 bases between. Written as DNA, the CDR3 is TGTGCCAGCGACTCCCTCGGATCGGGCTTAGAAGCTTTCTTT. It specifies CASDSLGSGLEAFF. The full variable domain, rest sourced from reference TRBV7-9 and TRBJ1-1, is DTGVSQNPRHKITKRGQNVTFRCDPISEHNRLYWYRQTLGQGPEFLTYFQNEAQLEKSRLLSDRFSAERPKGSFSTLEIQRTEQGDSAMYLCASDSLGSGLEAFFGQGTRLTVV.